Presented here are 12 T cell receptor beta chains from one specimen sequenced in a study of blood T cell repertoires in COVID-19. Only in-frame clones appear in the TCRdb table, and some are missing; sequencing was by immunoSEQ multiplex PCR. The sample has 50,000 to 85,000 clones; approximately 82% are singletons. The sequencing sample was made of peripheral blood. These receptors were obtained from a man aged 55 to 70 with acute or convalescent COVID-19.

The V gene is TRBV11-2, the J gene TRBJ1-6; 9 positions match TRBD1. CDR3 length: 16 amino acids. After removal of 5 bases from V and 5 bases from J, the junction contained 7 bases not matched to a gene. Germline V gene sequence: CDR1 SGHAT, CDR2 FQNNGV. The CDR3 reads CASSRGQGLNNSPLHF. CDR3 coding DNA: TGTGCCAGCAGCCGGGGACAGGGCCTGAATAATTCACCCCTCCACTTT.

The CDR3 sequence: CASSGRDRYNEQFF. CDR3 bases: TGTGCCAGCAGCGGCAGGGACAGGTACAATGAGCAGTTCTTC. This chain connects TRBV11-3 to TRBJ2-1; 8 positions match TRBD1. The CDR3 loop spans 14 amino acids. V shed 5 bases, J shed 4 bases, and the junction held 4 bases outside the gene matches. Per germline, CDR1 SGHNT and CDR2 YENEEA.

This sequence joins TRBV19 and TRBJ1-6, with D perhaps matching TRBD1 (6 bases). The germline V gene encodes CDR1 LNHDA and CDR2 SQIVND (reference sequence). CDR3 size: 14 residues. Trimming cost V 6 bases and J 7 bases, with 13 bases left between them. The chain's CDR3 is CASRTTGYNSPLHF. CDR3 DNA sequence: TGTGCCAGTAGGACCACAGGGTACAATTCACCCCTCCACTTT.

V gene TRBV2 combines with J gene TRBJ2-1, with D possibly matching TRBD1 (6 bases). CDR1 and CDR2 from the germline V gene are SNHLY and FYNNEI. The CDR3 sequence is 15 residues long. The V and J ends lost 7 bases and 8 bases respectively, with 21 bases between them. CDR3: CASKSQGLRADEQFF. The CDR3 region has the DNA TGTGCCAGCAAATCACAGGGCTTGAGGGCCGATGAGCAGTTCTTC.

This clone has a handful of counts. This sequence joins TRBV7-2 and TRBJ2-3; the D is unclear. The germline CDR1 and CDR2 sequences are SGHTA and FQGNSA. This CDR3 has 15 residues. Trimming cost V 4 bases and J 6 bases, with 17 bases left between them. CDR3 sequence: CASSSGGRSLDTQYF. CDR3 coding DNA: TGTGCCAGCAGCTCAGGTGGTAGATCGTTGGATACGCAGTATTTT.

The chain links TRBV2 to TRBJ1-5; D is unclear. Trimming cost V 1 base and J 4 bases, with 8 bases left between them. The germline gives CDR1 SNHLY, CDR2 FYNNEI. This CDR3 contains 14 residues. CDR3 DNA sequence: TGTGCCAGCAGTGAAGAATCTATAAATCAGCCCCAGCATTTT. It translates to CASSEESINQPQHF. Full variable domain (remainder filled in from reference TRBV2 and TRBJ1-5): EPEVTQTPSHQVTQMGQEVILRCVPISNHLYFYWYRQILGQKVEFLVSFYNNEISEKSEIFDDQFSVERPDGSNFTLKIRSTKLEDSAMYFCASSEESINQPQHFGDGTRLSIL.

This clone was seen a few times. The chain combines TRBV27 with TRBJ1-2; D is possibly TRBD1 (5 bases). The CDR3 sequence is 15 residues long. CDR1 is MNHEY, CDR2 SMNVEV, per germline (reference sequence). The germline V and J ends were trimmed by 4 bases and 4 bases, with 16 bases remaining between them. CDR3 DNA sequence: TGTGCCAGCAGTTCACAGGTCTTAGGTAGCTATGGCTACACCTTC. Residues: CASSSQVLGSYGYTF.

The CDR3: CATSTEISNQPQHF. DNA of the CDR3: TGTGCCACCTCGACAGAAATTAGCAATCAGCCCCAGCATTTT. The rearrangement links TRBV10-3 to TRBJ1-5; D might be TRBD1 (5 bases). CDR1 is ENHRY, CDR2 SYGVKD, per germline. This CDR3 is 14 amino acids long. The ends were cut back, 10 bases at V and 0 bases at J, with 13 bases in the middle.

The chain links TRBV7-2 to TRBJ1-5; 9 bases map to TRBD1. This CDR3 comprises 15 residues. Germline V gene data show CDR1 as SGHTA and CDR2 as FQGNSA. Trimming cost V 2 bases and J 6 bases; bases outside gene matches: 5. This chain's CDR3 is CASSLRTGEGQPQHF. The DNA for the CDR3 is TGTGCCAGCAGCTTAAGGACAGGGGAGGGTCAGCCCCAGCATTTT.

The chain couples TRBV5-1 to TRBJ2-6, with 8 bases matching TRBD1. This CDR3 has 19 amino acids. The trim removed 2 bases at V and 1 base at J, leaving 11 bases unmatched. Germline V gene lookup returns CDR1 SGHRS and CDR2 YFSETQ. This CDR3 reads CASSLSSQGATSGANVLTF. The DNA for the CDR3 is TGCGCCAGCAGCTTATCTTCCCAGGGGGCAACATCTGGGGCCAACGTCCTGACTTTC.

The V and J genes are TRBV6-5 and TRBJ1-1; D remains ambiguous. The CDR3 is made up of 14 amino acids. Trimming took off 0 bases at V and 7 bases at J, with 12 bases between the two ends. CDR1 and CDR2 from the germline V gene are MNHEY and SVGAGI. CDR3 sequence reads: CASSYSIAENEAFF. CDR3 bases: TGTGCCAGCAGTTACTCGATCGCGGAAAATGAAGCTTTCTTT.

The rearrangement joins TRBV5-4 to TRBJ1-1; D gene uncertain. Germline CDR1 and CDR2: SGHNT and YYREEE (reference sequence). Deletions cut 3 bases from V and 0 bases from J, with 9 bases between. The CDR3 runs to 14 residues. For the CDR3, the DNA is TGTGCCAGCAGCTCGTTTTCGGTGAACACTGAAGCTTTCTTT. This sequence encodes CASSSFSVNTEAFF.